These 10 T cell receptor beta chains were all obtained from the same sample, sequenced in a study of cytomegalovirus exposure and HLA in healthy donors. The PCR employed 60 Vbeta primers together with 13 Jbeta primers. This table comes from immunoSEQ multiplex PCR, and its TCRdb copy is limited to in-frame clones, with some not included. The table records approximately 200,000 clones, about 80% of them present only once. Input material: PBMCs. The receptors derive from a man aged 35 to 55 in good health and CMV-seronegative.

This clone has just one count. The CDR3 reads CASSEYRGELFF. The CDR3 bases are TGTGCCAGCAGCGAATACAGGGGAGAACTGTTTTTT. The gene calls are TRBV5-4 and TRBJ1-4; TRBD1 matches at 7 bases. Germline V gene lookup returns CDR1 SGHNT and CDR2 YYREEE (reference sequence). CDR3 size: 12 residues. The V segment lost 4 bases and the J segment 12 bases; nucleotides outside the gene matches: 6.

This rearrangement joins TRBV9 to TRBJ1-1; TRBD1 matches 7 bases. The V and J ends lost 0 bases and 2 bases, in that order; junction bases with no gene match: 10. Germline values: CDR1 SGDLS, CDR2 YYNGEE. The length of the CDR3 is 17 residues. CDR3 sequence: CASSVARLGTVNTEAFF. The CDR3 DNA reads TGTGCCAGCAGCGTAGCTCGGCTCGGGACAGTAAACACTGAAGCTTTCTTT.

The chain couples TRBV4-1 to TRBJ1-6; 8 bases match TRBD1. V lost 4 bases and J lost 10; bases outside the gene matches: 6. Germline-derived CDR1 and CDR2 are MGHRA and YSYEKL. The CDR3 is 14 amino acids. CDR3 in amino acids: CASSLGQGRSPLHF. The CDR3, as DNA: TGCGCCAGCAGCCTAGGACAGGGACGGTCACCCCTCCACTTT.

The chain links TRBV18 to TRBJ2-2; 7 bases align to TRBD2. Germline CDR1 reads KGHSH; CDR2 reads LQKENI. The ends lost 0 bases at V and 2 bases at J; junction bases unmatched: 9. There are 18 residues in the CDR3. The CDR3, as DNA: TGTGCCAGCTCACCACCCTGGTCGGGAGGATTTAACACCGGGGAGCTGTTTTTT. Residues: CASSPPWSGGFNTGELFF.

This clone occurred a few times. This CDR3 is also generated by other DNA sequences in the sample. The CDR3 region is CASSSGTGTYNEQFF. The CDR3, as DNA: TGCGCCAGCAGCTCCGGGACAGGTACTTACAATGAGCAGTTCTTC. V and J are TRBV5-1 and TRBJ2-1; 8 nucleotides agree with TRBD1. This CDR3 has 15 amino acids. Germline CDR1 reads SGHRS; CDR2 reads YFSETQ. V gave up 3 bases and J gave up 4 bases; unmatched junction bases: 6.

The chain is built from TRBV5-5 and TRBJ2-7; tentative D call: TRBD2 (6 bases). Germline V gives CDR1 SGHKS, CDR2 YYEKEE (reference sequence). V lost 4 bases and J lost 0, with 14 bases in between. The length of the CDR3 is 15 residues. The CDR3 nucleotides are TGTGCCAGCAGCCATGCCGGGACTTTCTCCTACGAGCAGTACTTC. Amino acid sequence: CASSHAGTFSYEQYF.

The chain employs TRBV5-4 and TRBJ2-7, with 9 nucleotides matching TRBD1. CDR1 SGHNT and CDR2 YYREEE come from the germline V gene (reference sequence). The CDR3 length is 15 residues. Unmatched junction bases numbered 2, after V lost 0 bases and J lost 1 base. The CDR3 sequence is CASSLGTGVSYEQYF. The CDR3 nucleotides are TGTGCCAGCAGCTTGGGGACAGGGGTATCCTACGAGCAGTACTTC.

The chain joins TRBV9 to TRBJ1-6; D gene uncertain. This CDR3 has 16 amino acids. The ends were cut back, 4 bases at V and 5 bases at J, with 16 bases in the middle. Germline V lookup: CDR1 SGDLS, CDR2 YYNGEE. CDR3 protein: CASSPAGGNNNSPLHF. The CDR3, as DNA: TGTGCCAGCAGCCCCGCGGGAGGGAATAATAATTCACCCCTCCACTTT.

The chain uses TRBV7-9 and TRBJ2-5, with D possibly being TRBD2 (5 bases). The J call is in doubt because the DNA end fits TRBJ2-7 better. This CDR3 comprises 13 residues. Germline lookup yields CDR1 SEHNR and CDR2 FQNEAQ (reference sequence). CDR3 DNA sequence: TGTGCCAGCAGCACCGGGGTGACCTACGAGCAGTACTTC. Protein sequence: CASSTGVTYEQYF.

The chain couples TRBV4-1 to TRBJ1-3; 9 nucleotides match TRBD1. Germline assignment: CDR1 MGHRA and CDR2 YSYEKL. V lost 5 bases to trimming and J lost 3 bases; unmatched junction nucleotides: 11. This CDR3 spans 17 amino acids. The CDR3 bases are TGCGCCAGCAGCACCGGGACAGGGCCGTCCGATGGAAACACCATATATTTT. Protein sequence: CASSTGTGPSDGNTIYF.